The clone carrying this T cell receptor beta chain was seen at least ten times. The antigen is not known. TCRdb analysed the reads with MiXCR anew, one entry per CDR3 protein. This sample has 900,000 to 950,000 distinct CDR3 sequences, with roughly a third found just once. This entry comes from a study of T cell repertoires in cytomegalovirus infection. Trimming shortened V by 4 bases and J by 1 base, and 2 bases separated the two germline ends. This CDR3 contains 12 residues. Germline V CDR1 and CDR2: SGHVS, FNYEAQ. The chain combines TRBV7-6 with TRBJ1-3; D remains ambiguous. This sequence was found in a human donor in good health (CMV status not recorded). Some clones in this sample may be carry-over from other donors' samples. Here the sequenced sample was cultured CD8+ T cells from PBMCs, taken from culture after CMV antigen stimulation. CDR3 DNA sequence: TGTGCCAGCAGCTATTCTGGAAACACCATATATTTT. Protein sequence: CASSYSGNTIYF.